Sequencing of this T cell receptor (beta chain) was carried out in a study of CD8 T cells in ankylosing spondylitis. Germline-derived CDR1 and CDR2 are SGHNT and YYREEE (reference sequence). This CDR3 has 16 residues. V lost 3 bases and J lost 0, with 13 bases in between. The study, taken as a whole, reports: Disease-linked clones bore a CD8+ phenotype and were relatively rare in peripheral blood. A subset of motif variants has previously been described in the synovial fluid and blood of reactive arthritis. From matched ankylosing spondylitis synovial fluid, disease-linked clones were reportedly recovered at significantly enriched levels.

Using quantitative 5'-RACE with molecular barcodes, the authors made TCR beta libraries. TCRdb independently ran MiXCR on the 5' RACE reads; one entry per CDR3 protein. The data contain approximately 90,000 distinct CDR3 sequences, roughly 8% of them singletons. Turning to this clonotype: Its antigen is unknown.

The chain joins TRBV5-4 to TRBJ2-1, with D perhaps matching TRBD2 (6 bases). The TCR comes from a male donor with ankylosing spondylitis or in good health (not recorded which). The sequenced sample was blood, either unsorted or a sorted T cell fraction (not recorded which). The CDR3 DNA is TGTGCCAGCAGCTCTGGAGGGGCGAGCTCCTACAATGAGCAGTTCTTC. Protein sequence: CASSSGGASSYNEQFF.